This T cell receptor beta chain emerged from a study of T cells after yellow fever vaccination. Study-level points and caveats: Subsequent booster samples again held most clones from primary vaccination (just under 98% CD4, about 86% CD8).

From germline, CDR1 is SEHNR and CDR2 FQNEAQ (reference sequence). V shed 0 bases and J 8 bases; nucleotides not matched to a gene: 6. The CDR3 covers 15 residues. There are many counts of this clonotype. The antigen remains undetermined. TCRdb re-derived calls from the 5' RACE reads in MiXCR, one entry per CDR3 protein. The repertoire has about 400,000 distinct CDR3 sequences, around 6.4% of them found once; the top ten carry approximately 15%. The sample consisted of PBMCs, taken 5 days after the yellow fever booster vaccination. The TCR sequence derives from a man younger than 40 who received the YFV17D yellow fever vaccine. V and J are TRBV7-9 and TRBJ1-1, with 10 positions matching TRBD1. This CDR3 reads CASSLAGTGDPEAFF. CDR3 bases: TGTGCCAGCAGCTTAGCTGGGACAGGGGACCCCGAAGCTTTCTTT.